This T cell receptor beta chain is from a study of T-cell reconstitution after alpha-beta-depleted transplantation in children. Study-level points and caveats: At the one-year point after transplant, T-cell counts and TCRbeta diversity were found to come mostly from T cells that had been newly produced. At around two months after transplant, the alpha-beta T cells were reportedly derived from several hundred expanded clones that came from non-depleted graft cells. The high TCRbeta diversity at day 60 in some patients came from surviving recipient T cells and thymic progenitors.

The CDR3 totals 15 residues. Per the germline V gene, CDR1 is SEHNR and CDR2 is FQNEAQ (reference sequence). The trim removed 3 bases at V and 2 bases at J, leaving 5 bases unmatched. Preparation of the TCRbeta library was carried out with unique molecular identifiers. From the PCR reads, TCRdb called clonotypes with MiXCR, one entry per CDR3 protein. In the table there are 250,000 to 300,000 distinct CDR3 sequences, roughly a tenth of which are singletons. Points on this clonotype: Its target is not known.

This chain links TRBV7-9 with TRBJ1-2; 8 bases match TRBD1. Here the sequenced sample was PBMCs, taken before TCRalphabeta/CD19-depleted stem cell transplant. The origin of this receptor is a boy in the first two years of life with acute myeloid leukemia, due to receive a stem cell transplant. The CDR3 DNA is TGTGCCAGCAGCTTCCTTCACAGGGGGAACTATGGCTACACCTTC. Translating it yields CASSFLHRGNYGYTF.